The text below deals with one T cell receptor (beta chain). Germline is not matched at one junction end, which may reflect a read error. Germline-derived CDR1 and CDR2 are SQVTM and ANQGSEA. This CDR3 comprises 13 residues. The record originates from a study of blood T cells in healthy people across ages. The second PCR ran roughly 7 to 11 cycles with a sample-barcoded 5' primer and J-beta primers. TCRdb recomputed calls from the 5' RACE reads with MiXCR, one row per CDR3 protein. Here the sample spans 1.2 million to 1.5 million distinct CDR3 sequences, approximately 42% being singletons. This rearrangement joins TRBV29-1 to TRBJ2-4; TRBD1 aligns across 7 bases. Gene TRBJ2-5 matches the end of the DNA better, so the J call may be wrong. Sequenced: blood. The clonotype originates from a woman in her late teens or twenties in good health. The CDR3 nucleotides read TGCGGCGTCGAACAGGGGACCCAAGAGACCCAGTACTTC. Its translation is CGVEQGTQETQYF.